This paragraph reports one T cell receptor beta chain. Its antigen is still unknown. Other DNA sequences from this sample encode an identical CDR3 as well. The source of the sample is a study of Tregs in tolerant kidney transplant recipients. Study-wide context: Related graft donors supplied nonmyeloablative bone marrow transplants, and mixed chimerism was transient.

The repertoire was sequenced with immunoSEQ multiplex PCR; TCRdb's copy has only in-frame clones and lacks some. The table includes about 72,000 clones, over 85% detected once. This CDR3 is built from 14 residues. V dropped 3 bases and J dropped 1; count of bases not matched to a gene: 0. In germline, CDR1 is MRHNA, CDR2 SNTAGT. Study-wide results and limits: In tolerant patients, donor-specific Tregs outgrew total Tregs, suggesting antigen-driven expansion. Validation in larger populations is needed because few patients were studied. Tregs expanded with activated donor B cells seemed most donor-specific.

The chain is built from TRBV6-4 and TRBJ2-3; TRBD2 matches 8 bases. This sequence was found in a human donor who received a combined kidney and bone marrow transplant. The sample in question was CD8+ T cells from blood, obtained before the transplant. The CDR3 reads CASSEAGGTDTQYF. CDR3 DNA: TGTGCCAGCAGTGAAGCGGGGGGCACAGATACGCAGTATTTT.